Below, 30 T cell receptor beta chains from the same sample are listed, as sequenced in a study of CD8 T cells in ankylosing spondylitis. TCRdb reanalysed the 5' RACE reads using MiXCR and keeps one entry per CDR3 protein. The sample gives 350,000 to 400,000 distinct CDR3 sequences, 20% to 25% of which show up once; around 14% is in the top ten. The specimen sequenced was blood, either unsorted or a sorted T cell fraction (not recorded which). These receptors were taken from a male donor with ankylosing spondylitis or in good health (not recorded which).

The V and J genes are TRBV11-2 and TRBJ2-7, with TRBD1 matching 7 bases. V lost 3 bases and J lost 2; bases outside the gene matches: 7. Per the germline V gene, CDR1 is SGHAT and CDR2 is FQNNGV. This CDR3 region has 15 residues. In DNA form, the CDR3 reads TGTGCCAGCAGCTTTGCCCTTGGACAGGCCTACGAGCAGTACTTC. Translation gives CASSFALGQAYEQYF.

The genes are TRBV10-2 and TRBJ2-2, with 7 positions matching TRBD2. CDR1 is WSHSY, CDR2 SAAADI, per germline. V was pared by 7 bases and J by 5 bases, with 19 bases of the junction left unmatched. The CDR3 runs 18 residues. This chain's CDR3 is CASTELGLPPLGTGELFF. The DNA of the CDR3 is TGCGCCAGCACAGAATTGGGACTACCCCCCCTTGGAACCGGGGAGCTGTTTTTT.

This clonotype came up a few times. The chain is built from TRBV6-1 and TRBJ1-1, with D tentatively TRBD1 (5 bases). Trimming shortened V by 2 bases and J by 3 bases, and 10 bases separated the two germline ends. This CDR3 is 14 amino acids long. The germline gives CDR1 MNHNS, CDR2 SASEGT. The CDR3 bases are TGTGCCAGCAGTGAAAGTTCCAGGGACACTGAAGCTTTCTTT. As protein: CASSESSRDTEAFF.

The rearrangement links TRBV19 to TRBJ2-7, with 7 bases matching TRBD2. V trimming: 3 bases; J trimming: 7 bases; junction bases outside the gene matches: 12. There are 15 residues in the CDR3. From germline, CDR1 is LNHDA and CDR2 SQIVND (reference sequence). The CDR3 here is CASSIGAGDTSEQYF. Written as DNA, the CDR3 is TGTGCCAGTAGTATTGGGGCGGGAGATACCTCGGAGCAGTACTTC. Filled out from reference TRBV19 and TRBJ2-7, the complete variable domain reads DGGITQSPKYLFRKEGQNVTLSCEQNLNHDAMYWYRQDPGQGLRLIYYSQIVNDFQKGDIAEGYSVSREKKESFPLTVTSAQKNPTAFYLCASSIGAGDTSEQYFGPGTRLTVT.

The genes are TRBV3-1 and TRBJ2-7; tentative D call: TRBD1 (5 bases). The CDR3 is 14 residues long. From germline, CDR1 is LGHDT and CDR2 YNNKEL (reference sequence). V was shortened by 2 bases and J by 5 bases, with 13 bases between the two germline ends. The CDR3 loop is CASSQRPGSNEQYF. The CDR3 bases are TGTGCCAGCAGCCAACGTCCAGGGTCCAACGAGCAGTACTTC.

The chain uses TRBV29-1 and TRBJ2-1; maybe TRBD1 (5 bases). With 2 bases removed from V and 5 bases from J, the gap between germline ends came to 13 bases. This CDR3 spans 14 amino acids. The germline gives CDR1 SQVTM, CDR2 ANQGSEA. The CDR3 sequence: CSVEYGQINNEQFF. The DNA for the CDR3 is TGCAGCGTTGAATACGGACAAATAAACAATGAGCAGTTCTTC.

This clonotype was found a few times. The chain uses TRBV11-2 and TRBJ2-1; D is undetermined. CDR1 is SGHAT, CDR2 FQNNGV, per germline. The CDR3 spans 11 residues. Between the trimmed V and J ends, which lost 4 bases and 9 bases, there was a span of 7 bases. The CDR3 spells CASSWMGEQFF. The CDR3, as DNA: TGTGCCAGCAGCTGGATGGGTGAGCAGTTCTTC.

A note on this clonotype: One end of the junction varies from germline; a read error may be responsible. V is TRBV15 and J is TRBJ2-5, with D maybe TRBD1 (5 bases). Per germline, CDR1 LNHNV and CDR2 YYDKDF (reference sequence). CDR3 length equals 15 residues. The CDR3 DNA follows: TGTGCCACCAGCGGAGAGAACAGGCACCAAGAGACCCAGTACTTC. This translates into CATSGENRHQETQYF.

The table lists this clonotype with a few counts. This chain's CDR3 is CATSDTGTDVWEQYF. CDR3 in DNA: TGTGCCACCAGTGACACCGGGACAGATGTCTGGGAGCAGTACTTC. J is TRBJ2-7 and V is TRBV24-1, with TRBD1 matching 7 bases. This CDR3 has 15 residues. Per germline, CDR1 KGHDR and CDR2 SFDVKD. Trimming took 4 bases from V and 7 from J; bases not matched to a gene: 12.

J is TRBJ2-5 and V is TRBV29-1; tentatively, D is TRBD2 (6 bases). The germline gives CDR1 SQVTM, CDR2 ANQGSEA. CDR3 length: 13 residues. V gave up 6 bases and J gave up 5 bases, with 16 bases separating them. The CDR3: CSVVFGGTETQYF. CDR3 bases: TGCAGCGTGGTTTTTGGGGGGACGGAGACCCAGTACTTC.

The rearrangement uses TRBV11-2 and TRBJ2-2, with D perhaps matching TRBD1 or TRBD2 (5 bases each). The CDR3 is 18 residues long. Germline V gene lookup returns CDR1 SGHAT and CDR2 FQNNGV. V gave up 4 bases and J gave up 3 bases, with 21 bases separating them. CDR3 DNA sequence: TGTGCCAGCAGCTGGGGAAACCACGGGACGGAGGACACCGGGGAGCTGTTTTTT. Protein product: CASSWGNHGTEDTGELFF.

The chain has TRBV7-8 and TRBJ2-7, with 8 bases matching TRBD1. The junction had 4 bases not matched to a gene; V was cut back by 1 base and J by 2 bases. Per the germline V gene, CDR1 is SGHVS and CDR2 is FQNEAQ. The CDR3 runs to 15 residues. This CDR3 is CASSLVTGGPYEQYF. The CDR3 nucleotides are TGTGCCAGCAGCTTAGTTACAGGGGGACCCTACGAGCAGTACTTC. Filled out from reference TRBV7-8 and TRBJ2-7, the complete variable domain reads GAGVSQSPRYKVAKRGQDVALRCDPISGHVSLFWYQQALGQGPEFLTYFQNEAQLDKSGLPSDRFFAERPEGSVSTLKIQRTQQEDSAVYLCASSLVTGGPYEQYFGPGTRLTVT.

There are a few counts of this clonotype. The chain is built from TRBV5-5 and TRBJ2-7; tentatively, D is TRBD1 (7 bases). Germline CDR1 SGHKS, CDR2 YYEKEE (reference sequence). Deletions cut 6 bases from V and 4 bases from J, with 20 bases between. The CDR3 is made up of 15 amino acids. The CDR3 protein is CASTWGDSQNYEQYF. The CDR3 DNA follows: TGTGCCAGCACTTGGGGGGACAGCCAAAATTACGAGCAGTACTTC.

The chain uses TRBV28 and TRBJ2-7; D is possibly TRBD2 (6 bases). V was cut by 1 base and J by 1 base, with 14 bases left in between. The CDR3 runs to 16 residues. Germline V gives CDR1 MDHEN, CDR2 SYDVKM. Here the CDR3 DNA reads TGTGCCAGCAGTTTATCGATGGGACTTATATCCTACGAGCAGTACTTC. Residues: CASSLSMGLISYEQYF.

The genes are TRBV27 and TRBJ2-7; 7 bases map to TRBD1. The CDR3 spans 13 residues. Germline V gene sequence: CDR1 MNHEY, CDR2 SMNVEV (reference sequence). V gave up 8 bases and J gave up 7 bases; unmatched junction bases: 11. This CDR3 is CASQGVPGLEQYF. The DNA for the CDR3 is TGTGCCAGCCAGGGGGTTCCGGGGTTGGAGCAGTACTTC.

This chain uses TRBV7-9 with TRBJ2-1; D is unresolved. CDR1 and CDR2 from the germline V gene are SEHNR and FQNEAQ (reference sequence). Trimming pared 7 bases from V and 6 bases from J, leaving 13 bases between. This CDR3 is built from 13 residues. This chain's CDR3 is CASKRAEINEQFF. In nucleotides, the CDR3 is TGTGCCAGCAAAAGGGCAGAAATCAATGAGCAGTTCTTC.

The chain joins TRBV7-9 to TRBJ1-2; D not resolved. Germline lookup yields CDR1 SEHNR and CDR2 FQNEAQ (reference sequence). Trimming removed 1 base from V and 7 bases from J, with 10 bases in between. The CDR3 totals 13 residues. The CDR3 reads CASSLENLFGYTF. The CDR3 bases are TGTGCCAGCAGCTTAGAGAACCTCTTTGGCTACACCTTC.

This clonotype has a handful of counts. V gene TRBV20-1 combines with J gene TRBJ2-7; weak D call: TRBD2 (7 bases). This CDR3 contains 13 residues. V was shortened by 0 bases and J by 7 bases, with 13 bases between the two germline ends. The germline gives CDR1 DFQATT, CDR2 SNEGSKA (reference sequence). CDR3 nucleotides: TGCAGTGCTAGAGAGGGCGGGGGCTGGGAGCAGTACTTC. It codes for CSAREGGGWEQYF.

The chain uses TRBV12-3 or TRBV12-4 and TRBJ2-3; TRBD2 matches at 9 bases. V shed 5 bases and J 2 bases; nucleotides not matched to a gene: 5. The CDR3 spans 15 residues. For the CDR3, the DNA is TGTGCCAGCAGTCCCAGCGGGGGGATCACAGATACGCAGTATTTT. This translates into CASSPSGGITDTQYF.

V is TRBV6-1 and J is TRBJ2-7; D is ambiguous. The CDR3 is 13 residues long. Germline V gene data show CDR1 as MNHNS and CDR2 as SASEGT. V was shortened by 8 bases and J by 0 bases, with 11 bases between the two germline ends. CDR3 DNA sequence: TGTGCCAGCCAAAAGCCGAGCTCCTACGAGCAGTACTTC. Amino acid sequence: CASQKPSSYEQYF.

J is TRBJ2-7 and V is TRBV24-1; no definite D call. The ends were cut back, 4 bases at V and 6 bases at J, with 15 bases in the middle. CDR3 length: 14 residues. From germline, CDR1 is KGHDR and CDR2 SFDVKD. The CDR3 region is CATSDTGPPAEQYF. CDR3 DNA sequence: TGTGCCACCAGTGACACCGGCCCTCCAGCCGAGCAGTACTTC.

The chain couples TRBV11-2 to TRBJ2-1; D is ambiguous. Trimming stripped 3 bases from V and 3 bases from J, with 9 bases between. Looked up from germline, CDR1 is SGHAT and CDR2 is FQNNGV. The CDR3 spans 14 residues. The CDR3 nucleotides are TGTGCCAGCAGCTTCCTTAATTACTACAATGAGCAGTTCTTC. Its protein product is CASSFLNYYNEQFF. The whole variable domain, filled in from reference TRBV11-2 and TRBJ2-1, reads EAGVAQSPRYKIIEKRQSVAFWCNPISGHATLYWYQQILGQGPKLLIQFQNNGVVDDSQLPKDRFSAERLKGVDSTLKIQPAKLEDSAVYLCASSFLNYYNEQFFGPGTRLTVL.

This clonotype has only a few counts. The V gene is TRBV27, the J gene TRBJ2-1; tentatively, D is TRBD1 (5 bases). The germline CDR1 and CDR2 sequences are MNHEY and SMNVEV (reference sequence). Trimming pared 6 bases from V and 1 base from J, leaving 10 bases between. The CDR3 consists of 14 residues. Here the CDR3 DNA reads TGTGCCAGCAGGGGAACAGGTTCCTACAATGAGCAGTTCTTC. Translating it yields CASRGTGSYNEQFF.

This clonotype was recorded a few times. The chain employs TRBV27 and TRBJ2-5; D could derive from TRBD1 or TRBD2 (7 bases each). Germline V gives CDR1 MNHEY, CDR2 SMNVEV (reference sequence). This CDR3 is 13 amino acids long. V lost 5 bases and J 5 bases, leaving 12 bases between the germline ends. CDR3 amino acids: CASSIRGGETQYF. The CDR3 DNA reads TGTGCCAGCAGTATCAGGGGGGGCGAGACCCAGTACTTC.

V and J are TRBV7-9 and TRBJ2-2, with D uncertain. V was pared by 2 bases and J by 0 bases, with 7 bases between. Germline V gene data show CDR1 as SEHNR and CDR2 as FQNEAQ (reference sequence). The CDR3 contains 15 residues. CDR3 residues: CASSLRGPNTGELFF. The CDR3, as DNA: TGTGCCAGCAGCTTACGCGGACCGAACACCGGGGAGCTGTTTTTT. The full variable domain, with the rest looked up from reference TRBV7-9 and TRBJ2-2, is DTGVSQNPRHKITKRGQNVTFRCDPISEHNRLYWYRQTLGQGPEFLTYFQNEAQLEKSRLLSDRFSAERPKGSFSTLEIQRTEQGDSAMYLCASSLRGPNTGELFFGEGSRLTVL.

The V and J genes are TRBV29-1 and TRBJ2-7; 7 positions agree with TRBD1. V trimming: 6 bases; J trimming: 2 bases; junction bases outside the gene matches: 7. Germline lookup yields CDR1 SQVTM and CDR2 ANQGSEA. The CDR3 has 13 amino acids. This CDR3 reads CSVSGQDTYEQYF. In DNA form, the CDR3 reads TGCAGCGTCTCCGGACAGGACACCTACGAGCAGTACTTC.

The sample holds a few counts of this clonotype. This CDR3 reads CSARYYEQYF. CDR3 sequence (DNA): TGCAGTGCTAGGTACTACGAGCAGTACTTC. This sequence joins TRBV20-1 and TRBJ2-7, with no clear D. The CDR3 loop spans 10 amino acids. Between the trimmed V and J ends, which lost 3 bases and 3 bases, there was a span of 3 bases. The germline V gene encodes CDR1 DFQATT and CDR2 SNEGSKA (reference sequence).

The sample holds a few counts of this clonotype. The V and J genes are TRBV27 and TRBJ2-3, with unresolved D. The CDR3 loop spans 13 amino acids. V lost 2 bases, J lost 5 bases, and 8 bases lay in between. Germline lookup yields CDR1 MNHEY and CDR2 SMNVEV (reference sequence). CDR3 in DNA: TGTGCCAGCAGTTTAAACTCAAGAGATACGCAGTATTTT. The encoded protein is CASSLNSRDTQYF.

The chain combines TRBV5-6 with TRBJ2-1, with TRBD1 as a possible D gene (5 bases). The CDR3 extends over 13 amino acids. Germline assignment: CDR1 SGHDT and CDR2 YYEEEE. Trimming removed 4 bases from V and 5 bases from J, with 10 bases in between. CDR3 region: CASSQTANNEQFF. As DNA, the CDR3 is TGTGCCAGCAGCCAGACAGCTAACAATGAGCAGTTCTTC.

CDR3 loop: CAISARAGETQYF. CDR3 in DNA: TGTGCCATCAGTGCTAGAGCTGGGGAGACCCAGTACTTC. The chain links TRBV10-3 to TRBJ2-5; no reliable D call. From germline, CDR1 is ENHRY and CDR2 SYGVKD. The CDR3 covers 13 residues. V was trimmed by 4 bases and J by 5 bases, leaving 11 bases between them.